Below, one TCR beta chain is given with its context. Germline V lookup: CDR1 SGHTA, CDR2 FQGNSA. CDR3 length: 16 residues. Between the trimmed V and J ends, which lost 5 bases and 1 base, there was a span of 12 bases. Random-hexamer reverse transcription was applied to about 0.45 to 1 ug RNA. TCRdb re-derived calls from the immunoSEQ multiplex PCR reads in MiXCR, one entry per CDR3 protein. The sample yields 85,000 to 90,000 distinct CDR3 sequences, approximately 95% seen once. The sample originates from a study of CD8 T cells in Susac syndrome. This chain uses TRBV7-2 with TRBJ2-6, with D perhaps TRBD2 (6 bases). The receptor's source is a human donor in good health. Sample: CD8+ T cells from PBMCs. Written as DNA, the CDR3 is TGTGCCAGCAGCCCTAGAGGAGGGTCTGGGGCCAACGTCCTGACTTTC. Its protein product is CASSPRGGSGANVLTF.